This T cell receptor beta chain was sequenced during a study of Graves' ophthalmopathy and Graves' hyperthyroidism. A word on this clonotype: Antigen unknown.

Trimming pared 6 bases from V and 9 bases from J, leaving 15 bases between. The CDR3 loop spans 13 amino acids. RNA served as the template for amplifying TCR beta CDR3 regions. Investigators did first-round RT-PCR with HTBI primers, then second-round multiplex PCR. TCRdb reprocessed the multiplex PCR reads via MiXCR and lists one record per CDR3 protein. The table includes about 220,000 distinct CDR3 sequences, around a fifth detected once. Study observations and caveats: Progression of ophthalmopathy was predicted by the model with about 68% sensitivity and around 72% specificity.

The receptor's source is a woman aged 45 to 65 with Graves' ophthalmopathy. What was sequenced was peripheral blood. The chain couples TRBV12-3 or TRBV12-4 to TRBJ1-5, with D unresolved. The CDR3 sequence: CASSPIGPGPQHF. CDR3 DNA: TGTGCCAGCAGCCCCATTGGCCCCGGGCCCCAGCATTTT.